A single sample is the source of the 3 T cell receptor beta chains below, sequenced in a study of cytomegalovirus exposure and HLA in healthy donors. Primers: 60 Vbeta forward and 13 Jbeta reverse. Here immunoSEQ multiplex PCR was the method, and the copy in TCRdb shows in-frame clones only, minus some. The data contain some 74,000 clones, 80% of them singletons. Sequenced: PBMCs. The receptors come from a male donor in good health and CMV-seronegative.

The rearrangement joins TRBV5-1 to TRBJ2-3, with D unclear. The CDR3 is 14 amino acids. The germline CDR1 and CDR2 sequences are SGHRS and YFSETQ. The V and J ends lost 1 base and 1 base respectively, with 7 bases between them. The CDR3 loop reads CASSLLSGTDTQYF. The CDR3 region has the DNA TGCGCCAGCAGCTTGTTATCCGGCACAGATACGCAGTATTTT.

CDR3 residues: CASSSMGGFNYGYTF. CDR3 DNA: TGTGCCAGCAGCTCCATGGGCGGGTTTAACTATGGCTACACCTTC. J is TRBJ1-2 and V is TRBV7-9; D is uncertain. V was cut by 4 bases and J by 1 base, with 13 bases left in between. CDR3 length equals 15 residues. Per the germline V gene, CDR1 is SEHNR and CDR2 is FQNEAQ (reference sequence).

The sample holds a few counts of this clone. The chain joins TRBV27 to TRBJ2-1; 8 positions match TRBD2. CDR1 is MNHEY and CDR2 is SMNVEV in the germline V gene (reference sequence). The CDR3 has 16 residues. Trimming cost V 5 bases and J 3 bases; bases outside gene matches: 9. CDR3: CASSPQGAGVYNEQFF. In DNA form, the CDR3 reads TGTGCCAGCAGTCCACAAGGAGCGGGGGTCTACAATGAGCAGTTCTTC.